These 10 T cell receptor beta chains share one sample of origin, sequenced in a study of CD8 T cells in Susac syndrome. Random hexamers were used to reverse transcribe 0.5 to 1 ug of RNA. TCRdb reprocessed the immunoSEQ multiplex PCR reads with MiXCR, giving one entry per CDR3 protein. The data hold 95,000 to 150,000 distinct CDR3 sequences, with 95% to 96% observed a single time. The source material was CD4+ T cells from PBMCs. These receptors were collected from a human donor with Susac syndrome.

This rearrangement joins TRBV19 to TRBJ1-1, with D unclear. V gave up 10 bases and J gave up 6 bases, with 12 bases separating them. Germline V CDR1 and CDR2: LNHDA, SQIVND (reference sequence). CDR3 length equals 11 residues. In DNA, the CDR3 is TGTGCCACCTTGGCCTGGCCTGAAGCTTTCTTT. It is translated as CATLAWPEAFF.

The V and J genes are TRBV4-3 and TRBJ1-2; possible D gene TRBD1, 5 bases. The CDR3 spans 16 residues. The V end was cut by 0 bases, the J end by 0 bases, with 11 bases between. Germline V gene lookup returns CDR1 LGHNA and CDR2 YSLEER. Written as DNA, the CDR3 is TGCGCCAGCAGCCAAGATTTGGACACATCTAACTATGGCTACACCTTC. This sequence encodes CASSQDLDTSNYGYTF.

V is TRBV7-2 and J is TRBJ1-5; maybe TRBD1 (5 bases). CDR3 length: 17 amino acids. The germline V gene has CDR1 SGHTA and CDR2 FQGNSA. V lost 5 bases and J 1 base, leaving 18 bases between the germline ends. CDR3 sequence (DNA): TGTGCCAGCAGCCGCCGCGGGGCAGGACCGAGCAATCAGCCCCAGCATTTT. Protein: CASSRRGAGPSNQPQHF.

The gene calls are TRBV4-2 and TRBJ1-2; the D is unclear. V dropped 1 base and J dropped 9 bases, with 15 bases sitting between them. The CDR3 is 14 residues long. Germline V CDR1 and CDR2: LGHNA, YNFKEQ. CDR3 in DNA: TGTGCCAGCAGCCAAGGATCCGGGGAGGGCAGCTACACCTTC. Its translation: CASSQGSGEGSYTF.

The rearrangement links TRBV10-2 to TRBJ2-2; 8 positions match TRBD2. The CDR3 consists of 17 residues. V dropped 8 bases and J dropped 0; count of bases not matched to a gene: 11. Germline assignment: CDR1 WSHSY and CDR2 SAAADI. In DNA form, the CDR3 reads TGCGCCAGCGGGGATCCTAGCGGGTATTCGAACACCGGGGAGCTGTTTTTT. This gives the protein CASGDPSGYSNTGELFF.

This chain joins TRBV7-9 and TRBJ2-5, with 13 bases lining up with TRBD2. CDR1 and CDR2 from the germline V gene are SEHNR and FQNEAQ (reference sequence). This CDR3 has 17 residues. J gave up 3 bases and V 3 bases, and 7 bases lay outside the gene matches. The CDR3 DNA follows: TGTGCCAGCAGCTTCGGACTAGCGGGAGTGTGGAAAGAGACCCAGTACTTC. Protein product: CASSFGLAGVWKETQYF.

The CDR3: CSAGAIGLGTDTQYF. The CDR3 DNA is TGCAGTGCTGGGGCCATTGGCCTCGGCACAGATACGCAGTATTTT. The genes are TRBV20-1 and TRBJ2-3; weak D call: TRBD1 (5 bases). The CDR3 extends over 15 amino acids. Between the trimmed V and J ends, which lost 5 bases and 1 base, there was a span of 16 bases. Germline V gene sequence: CDR1 DFQATT, CDR2 SNEGSKA (reference sequence).

The CDR3 region has the DNA TGCAGTGCTAGAGATGGGGGGACAGTGATGCAGCCCCAGCATTTT. Amino acids: CSARDGGTVMQPQHF. The chain has TRBV20-1 and TRBJ1-5; the match to TRBD1 covers 7 bases. CDR3 size: 15 residues. The V gene end was trimmed by 0 bases and the J gene end by 7 bases; junction bases not matched to a gene: 9. Germline CDR1 and CDR2: DFQATT and SNEGSKA (reference sequence).

This chain uses TRBV15 with TRBJ2-1; maybe TRBD2 (6 bases). CDR1 and CDR2 from the germline V gene are LNHNV and YYDKDF (reference sequence). V was pared by 4 bases and J by 0 bases, with 13 bases between. The CDR3 runs 16 residues. The CDR3 DNA reads as TGTGCCACCAGCATGTCGGGAGTGAGCTCCTACAATGAGCAGTTCTTC. Protein product: CATSMSGVSSYNEQFF.

This chain joins TRBV30 and TRBJ1-2, with D possibly TRBD1 on 6 matching bases. The germline gives CDR1 GTSNPN, CDR2 SVGIG (reference sequence). The CDR3 totals 13 residues. The ends were cut back, 2 bases at V and 7 bases at J, with 14 bases in the middle. CDR3 nucleotide sequence: TGTGCCTGGAGTTCTCAGGGGCTCCGTGGCTACACCTTC. It is translated as CAWSSQGLRGYTF.